The 26 T cell receptor beta chains below come from one sample, sequenced in a study of T-cell memory formation after mild COVID-19 (dated by TCRdb to 2020 to 2022). Library method: 5' RACE. TCRdb shows the sequencer as Illumina NovaSeq 6000. TCRdb itself trimmed the public reads at Q25 with fastp, ran MiXCR and retained productive beta chains. Entries are consolidated by CDR3 protein sequence, retaining the most common genes and DNA. For this sample there are about 170,000 distinct CDR3 sequences; 13% appear just once. About 3.3% of the sample is in the top ten clones. Sequencing used PBMCs or a T cell subset sorted from them (not recorded which). The source is a man between 18 and 35 years old who had mild COVID-19 (a few samples of this study predate the infection). The sample titles of this study are shuffled in the database, so cell type and time point are left out; the donor was told from shared clones.

This clonotype was detected only a few times. Here the CDR3 reads CASSGYRDTEAFF. The CDR3 DNA follows: TGTGCCAGTAGTGGATACAGGGACACTGAAGCTTTCTTT. The genes are TRBV19 and TRBJ1-1; possible D gene TRBD1, 6 bases. The V end lost 5 bases, the J end lost 3 bases, and 10 bases lay between the germline ends. From germline, CDR1 is LNHDA and CDR2 SQIVND (reference sequence). There are 13 residues in the CDR3.

This rearrangement joins TRBV7-2 to TRBJ1-1; the match to TRBD1 covers 8 bases. J lost 5 bases, V lost 6 bases, and 8 bases had no gene match. CDR1 is SGHTA and CDR2 is FQGNSA in the germline V gene. The CDR3 has 14 amino acids. The CDR3 reads CASSPRGRLTEAFF. CDR3 sequence (DNA): TGTGCCAGCAGTCCCAGGGGGCGACTGACTGAAGCTTTCTTT. Together with reference TRBV7-2 and TRBJ1-1, the CDR3 gives the full variable domain: GAGVSQSPSNKVTEKGKDVELRCDPISGHTALYWYRQSLGQGLEFLIYFQGNSAPDKSGLPSDRFSAERTGGSVSTLTIQRTQQEDSAVYLCASSPRGRLTEAFFGQGTRLTVV.

The chain links TRBV6-1 to TRBJ1-2, with D unclear. The CDR3 totals 13 residues. V was trimmed by 3 bases and J by 2 bases, leaving 7 bases between them. Germline loops: CDR1 MNHNS, CDR2 SASEGT. CDR3 in DNA: TGTGCCAGCAGTGAGCAAGGGAACTATGGCTACACCTTC. Translation: CASSEQGNYGYTF.

V and J are TRBV25-1 and TRBJ2-3; 9 positions agree with TRBD2. The germline V gene has CDR1 MGHDK and CDR2 SYGVNS. V dropped 2 bases and J dropped 2; count of bases not matched to a gene: 2. The length of the CDR3 is 15 residues. The CDR3 DNA sequence: TGTGCCAGCAGTGAAGGCGGGGGGGACACAGATACGCAGTATTTT. Its translation is CASSEGGGDTDTQYF.

The chain uses TRBV3-1 and TRBJ1-1; D gene uncertain. There are 15 residues in the CDR3. V lost 1 base to trimming and J lost 1 base, with 10 bases between them. The V gene's germline CDR1 is LGHDT and CDR2 YNNKEL (reference sequence). The CDR3 reads CASSQGGFGNTEAFF. The CDR3 nucleotides are TGTGCCAGCAGCCAAGGAGGTTTCGGGAACACTGAAGCTTTCTTT.

CDR3 residues: CASRARTGDNSPLHF. DNA of the CDR3: TGTGCCAGCAGGGCCCGGACAGGAGACAATTCACCCCTCCACTTT. This chain links TRBV27 with TRBJ1-6, with 7 positions matching TRBD1. CDR3 length equals 15 residues. Unmatched junction bases numbered 9, after V lost 6 bases and J lost 7 bases. Germline CDR1 MNHEY, CDR2 SMNVEV (reference sequence).

This sequence joins TRBV11-3 and TRBJ2-5, with no clear D. Germline V CDR1 and CDR2: SGHNT, YENEEA. With 9 bases removed from V and 2 bases from J, the gap between germline ends came to 19 bases. The CDR3 is 15 amino acids. The CDR3 reads CARPLGSNAQETQYF. CDR3 bases: TGTGCCAGGCCTTTAGGCAGCAATGCACAAGAGACCCAGTACTTC.

This clonotype has just a few counts. The gene calls are TRBV2 and TRBJ1-5, with D perhaps matching TRBD1 (5 bases). CDR3 length equals 13 residues. CDR1 is SNHLY, CDR2 FYNNEI, per germline. The germline V and J ends were trimmed by 7 bases and 5 bases, with 12 bases remaining between them. The CDR3 region has the DNA TGTGCCAGCACCCCGGACACTCATCAGCCCCAGCATTTT. Its protein is CASTPDTHQPQHF.

There are a few counts of this clonotype. This chain connects TRBV6-5 to TRBJ1-4, with D tentatively TRBD1 (6 bases). Trimming left V 4 bases short and J 7 bases short, with 10 bases between. The CDR3 totals 13 residues. CDR1 is MNHEY and CDR2 is SVGAGI in the germline V gene. CDR3 in DNA: TGTGCCAGCAGTTTGGGGGGCTTTGAAAAACTGTTTTTT. It specifies CASSLGGFEKLFF.

The chain employs TRBV9 and TRBJ2-2; TRBD1 is a possible D gene (5 bases). The CDR3 is made up of 16 amino acids. V lost 0 bases to trimming and J lost 3 bases, with 12 bases between them. Germline loops: CDR1 SGDLS, CDR2 YYNGEE. The CDR3 here is CASSVVGARYTGELFF. The DNA for the CDR3 is TGTGCCAGCAGCGTAGTAGGGGCGCGGTACACCGGGGAGCTGTTTTTT.

The chain recombines TRBV6-5 with TRBJ2-5; D not certain. Trimming pared 0 bases from V and 11 bases from J, leaving 13 bases between. This CDR3 spans 13 amino acids. Germline CDR1 reads MNHEY; CDR2 reads SVGAGI. The chain's CDR3 is CASSYSSWSSQYF. In DNA form, the CDR3 reads TGTGCCAGCAGTTACTCGAGTTGGTCCTCTCAGTACTTC.

This clonotype was seen many times. This chain joins TRBV7-2 and TRBJ2-7; D may match TRBD1 or TRBD2 (7 bases each). Between the trimmed V and J ends, which lost 3 bases and 3 bases, there was a span of 12 bases. CDR3 size: 14 residues. Germline CDR1 reads SGHTA; CDR2 reads FQGNSA. This CDR3 reads CASSLERDSYEQYF. CDR3 bases: TGTGCCAGCAGCTTGGAGCGGGACAGCTACGAGCAGTACTTC.

V usage is TRBV7-3 and J usage is TRBJ2-5, with D possibly TRBD1 on 6 matching bases. This CDR3 region has 15 residues. Trimming took 10 bases from V and 2 from J, leaving 20 bases between them. Germline V gives CDR1 SGHTA, CDR2 FQGTGA. Here the CDR3 DNA reads TGTGCCACCAGGGGCAAACGGGGACCTCAAGAGACCCAGTACTTC. It yields the protein CATRGKRGPQETQYF.

J is TRBJ1-1 and V is TRBV12-3 or TRBV12-4; D gene ambiguous. Trimming took off 3 bases at V and 6 bases at J, with 14 bases between the two ends. The CDR3 runs 14 residues. CDR3 bases: TGTGCCAGCAGTTTCGGACGCGTTTTTGCTGAAGCTTTCTTT. Translated: CASSFGRVFAEAFF.

This clonotype was detected only a few times. The chain joins TRBV4-2 to TRBJ1-1; the D gene is possibly TRBD1 (5 bases). Between the trimmed V and J ends, which lost 0 bases and 0 bases, there was a span of 11 bases. Germline V lookup: CDR1 LGHNA, CDR2 YNFKEQ. The length of the CDR3 is 16 residues. The CDR3 is CASSQDVGRMNTEAFF. The CDR3 DNA follows: TGTGCCAGCAGCCAAGATGTGGGGCGGATGAACACTGAAGCTTTCTTT.

J is TRBJ2-3 and V is TRBV11-2; 15 nucleotides agree with TRBD2. This CDR3 is 17 amino acids long. Germline V gene data show CDR1 as SGHAT and CDR2 as FQNNGV. With 0 bases clipped from V and 7 bases from J, the junction kept 5 bases outside the gene matches. In DNA form, the CDR3 reads TGTGCCAGCAGCTTAGACCGGGGACTAGCGGGGGGTAATACGCAGTATTTT. This gives the protein CASSLDRGLAGGNTQYF.

In its sample, this clonotype was seen a few times. The chain combines TRBV10-3 with TRBJ2-1; 8 nucleotides agree with TRBD1. CDR3 length equals 14 residues. Germline V CDR1 and CDR2: ENHRY, SYGVKD. This CDR3 is CACQGQALGNEQFF. The CDR3 nucleotides are TGTGCATGCCAGGGACAGGCCTTAGGCAATGAGCAGTTCTTC.

The rearrangement links TRBV20-1 to TRBJ2-3; the D gene is possibly TRBD2 (6 bases). CDR3 size: 13 residues. Trimming pared 3 bases from V and 6 bases from J, leaving 13 bases between. CDR1 is DFQATT, CDR2 SNEGSKA, per germline (reference sequence). The CDR3 here is CSASPGAPDTQYF. CDR3 in DNA: TGCAGTGCTAGTCCGGGAGCCCCCGATACGCAGTATTTT.

This clonotype was picked up a small number of times. The chain has TRBV5-1 and TRBJ2-4, with 9 bases aligning to TRBD2. The length of the CDR3 is 15 residues. Germline loops: CDR1 SGHRS, CDR2 YFSETQ. Germline trimming cut 0 bases from V and 9 bases from J; bases unmatched to any gene: 7. CDR3 sequence reads: CASSLAAGGFGIQYF. The CDR3 DNA sequence: TGCGCCAGCAGCTTGGCGGCGGGGGGGTTTGGCATTCAGTACTTC.

This clonotype was seen a handful of times. In DNA, the CDR3 is TGCAGTGCTAGAGGTCTGGGAAGCTCTGGGGCCAACGTCCTGACTTTC. Protein product: CSARGLGSSGANVLTF. The gene calls are TRBV20-1 and TRBJ2-6, with unresolved D. Looked up from germline, CDR1 is DFQATT and CDR2 is SNEGSKA (reference sequence). There are 16 residues in the CDR3. V lost 1 base, J lost 0 bases, and 10 bases lay in between.

The chain carries TRBV7-2 and TRBJ2-3; TRBD2 matches 9 bases. The CDR3 sequence is 15 residues long. V gave up 5 bases and J gave up 6 bases; unmatched junction bases: 9. Germline CDR1 is SGHTA and CDR2 is FQGNSA. The CDR3 spells CASSLKRGDLDTQYF. DNA for the CDR3: TGTGCCAGCAGCCTAAAGCGGGGGGATTTGGATACGCAGTATTTT.

This clonotype came up many times. V is TRBV12-3 or TRBV12-4 and J is TRBJ1-2; the D gene is possibly TRBD1 (6 bases). The CDR3 loop spans 13 amino acids. V was trimmed by 4 bases and J by 4 bases, leaving 10 bases between them. The CDR3 region is CASSSGQSYGYTF. The CDR3 DNA follows: TGTGCCAGCAGTTCTGGACAGAGCTATGGCTACACCTTC.

This clonotype was recorded a few times. V usage is TRBV2 and J usage is TRBJ2-2; D not resolved. The CDR3 runs 16 residues. Looked up from germline, CDR1 is SNHLY and CDR2 is FYNNEI. The V end was cut by 7 bases, the J end by 0 bases, with 15 bases between. The DNA of the CDR3 is TGTGCCAGCAAGGGCAGCTACGCCGCGAACACCGGGGAGCTGTTTTTT. Translated: CASKGSYAANTGELFF.

The rearrangement links TRBV7-3 to TRBJ1-1; D is perhaps TRBD1 (5 bases). Trimming removed 5 bases from V and 10 bases from J, with 17 bases in between. Germline assignment: CDR1 SGHTA and CDR2 FQGTGA. This CDR3 comprises 13 residues. The CDR3 protein is CASSPQAGTGAFF. CDR3 bases: TGTGCCAGCAGCCCGCAGGCTGGGACGGGAGCTTTCTTT.

CDR3 DNA sequence: TGTGCCAGCAGCTTTCAGTATAGCAATCAGCCCCAGCATTTT. Protein sequence: CASSFQYSNQPQHF. The gene calls are TRBV7-2 and TRBJ1-5; no definite D call. This CDR3 comprises 14 residues. The V gene lost 3 bases and the J gene lost 0 bases, with 6 bases spanning the gap. The V gene's germline CDR1 is SGHTA and CDR2 FQGNSA.

The chain has TRBV4-3 and TRBJ2-7; D is unclear. There are 14 residues in the CDR3. Germline CDR1 LGHNA, CDR2 YSLEER. The V and J ends lost 3 bases and 7 bases respectively, with 16 bases between them. The CDR3 DNA reads TGCGCCAGCAGCCATTCTACATGGTTAGGGGAGCAGTACTTC. This gives the protein CASSHSTWLGEQYF.